These T cell receptor beta chains were read from a single sample in a study of T cells after posttransplantation cyclophosphamide. Repertoires were generated with immunoSEQ multiplex PCR, while TCRdb's copy carries only in-frame clones and drops some. Observed in the sample are some 35,000 clones, none of them singletons. The sample consisted of PBMCs. The receptors shown here come from a man younger than 45 in good health and a related stem cell transplant donor. Each CDR3 is given with its conserved first and last residue. The order of the fields is V gene, D gene, J gene, clone size, CDR3 protein. D genes are given only for firm matches. Only some rows state a clone size, as once, few, many or a class for expanded clones.

V: TRBV6-6
D: TRBD1
J: TRBJ2-7
size: many
CDR3: CASSRQGCGEQYF

V: TRBV10-3
D: TRBD1
J: TRBJ1-2
size: many
CDR3: CAIRQGGGYTF

V: TRBV12-3/TRBV12-4
D: TRBD1
J: TRBJ1-5
size: .
CDR3: CASGAGGSNQPQHF

V: TRBV12-3/TRBV12-4
D: .
J: TRBJ1-1
size: many
CDR3: CASVAGSRQAFF

V: TRBV4-1
D: .
J: TRBJ2-1
size: many
CDR3: CASSPNVREQFF

V: TRBV5-1
D: TRBD2
J: TRBJ2-2
size: many
CDR3: CASSLASGRTGELFF

V: TRBV15
D: TRBD2
J: TRBJ2-7
size: many
CDR3: CATSRPGLDSYEQYF

V: TRBV28
D: TRBD2
J: TRBJ2-3
size: .
CDR3: CASSFASGGPDTQYF

V: TRBV28
D: .
J: TRBJ2-2
size: .
CDR3: CASSLGGLNTGELFF

V: TRBV5-5
D: TRBD2
J: TRBJ2-3
size: few
CDR3: CASSPRLAGEDTQYF

V: TRBV28
D: TRBD1
J: TRBJ2-7
size: many
CDR3: CASSPRGTAHYEQYF

V: TRBV2
D: TRBD1
J: TRBJ1-6
size: many
CDR3: CAGQGAIGSPLHF

V: TRBV19
D: .
J: TRBJ2-7
size: medium-sized
CDR3: CASSVTERYEQYF

V: TRBV28
D: TRBD1
J: TRBJ1-4
size: few
CDR3: CASSLSTGVNEKLFF

V: TRBV7-9
D: .
J: TRBJ2-3
size: few
CDR3: CASSLEEGTQYF

V: TRBV6-5
D: .
J: TRBJ2-5
size: .
CDR3: CASRQLTRGETQYF

V: TRBV4-1
D: TRBD1
J: TRBJ1-2
size: many
CDR3: CTSSLSDRGTDGYTF

V: TRBV2
D: .
J: TRBJ2-3
size: many
CDR3: CASKSPPGGTSTDTQYF

V: TRBV7-8
D: TRBD2
J: TRBJ2-4
size: .
CDR3: CASSTGLSDDIQYF

V: TRBV15
D: .
J: TRBJ1-4
size: many
CDR3: CATSRDFSATNEKLFF

V: TRBV30
D: TRBD2
J: TRBJ2-7
size: few
CDR3: CAWRIGTTPYEQYF

V: TRBV7-9
D: .
J: TRBJ1-5
size: many
CDR3: CASSSHRDNQPQHF

V: TRBV19
D: TRBD2
J: TRBJ2-7
size: many
CDR3: CASGTGLAGTYGQYF

V: TRBV27
D: TRBD2
J: TRBJ2-3
size: many
CDR3: CASSLVGAGGPTDTQYF

V: TRBV24-1
D: TRBD1
J: TRBJ2-2
size: many
CDR3: CATSLQGDTGELFF

V: TRBV4-2
D: .
J: TRBJ1-6
size: many
CDR3: CASSLEAKGRVVNSPLHF